This is a list of T cell receptor beta chains from one sample in a study of CD8 T cells in ankylosing spondylitis. TCRdb reanalysed the 5' RACE reads using MiXCR and keeps one entry per CDR3 protein. Of about 460,000 distinct CDR3 sequences listed, 5.3% are singletons. Sequencing was done on a sample of blood, either unsorted or a sorted T cell fraction (not recorded which). These receptors were collected from a male donor with ankylosing spondylitis. CDR3s include the opening cysteine and the closing phenylalanine or tryptophan. D genes are given only for firm matches. Size tells how often a clone was seen (once, few, many) or the class of an expanded clone, and some rows leave it out.

V gene: TRBV18
J gene: TRBJ2-3
D gene: NA
clone size: NA
CDR3 DNA: TGTGCCAGCTCACCACCGAAGTGGACGCAGTATTTT
CDR3 protein: CASSPPKWTQYF

V gene: TRBV6-2/TRBV6-3
J gene: TRBJ2-1
D gene: NA
clone size: many
CDR3 DNA: TGTGCCAGCAGCCCTTTTTCGGACGGTGACAATGAGCAGTTCTTC
CDR3 protein: CASSPFSDGDNEQFF

V gene: TRBV7-9
J gene: TRBJ2-1
D gene: TRBD2
clone size: NA
CDR3 DNA: TGTGCCAGCAGCTTAGGGCGTATTGGCGGGAGTAGGAATGAGCAGTTCTTC
CDR3 protein: CASSLGRIGGSRNEQFF

V gene: TRBV29-1
J gene: TRBJ2-1
D gene: TRBD2
clone size: NA
CDR3 DNA: TGCAGCGTTGGGACTAGCGGGAGTGAGCAGTTCTTC
CDR3 protein: CSVGTSGSEQFF

V gene: TRBV27
J gene: TRBJ1-5
D gene: NA
clone size: many
CDR3 DNA: TGTGCCAGCAGTTTATCCTCAAGCCGGGTCCAGCCCCAGCATTTT
CDR3 protein: CASSLSSSRVQPQHF

V gene: TRBV24-1
J gene: TRBJ1-2
D gene: NA
clone size: few
CDR3 DNA: TGTGCCACCAGTGAGGCGGGACATCGGAGCTATGGCTACACCTTC
CDR3 protein: CATSEAGHRSYGYTF

V gene: TRBV4-3
J gene: TRBJ1-2
D gene: NA
clone size: many
CDR3 DNA: TGCGCCAGCAGCAAAACGGGGGTAGGCGTAAGTGGCTACACCTTC
CDR3 protein: CASSKTGVGVSGYTF

V gene: TRBV28
J gene: TRBJ2-7
D gene: TRBD1
clone size: NA
CDR3 DNA: TGTGACAGCAGTTCGCCCACCCCGGGACAGGGTGGGTCCTACGAGCAGTACTTC
CDR3 protein: CDSSSPTPGQGGSYEQYF

V gene: TRBV6-5
J gene: TRBJ2-1
D gene: NA
clone size: NA
CDR3 DNA: TGTGCCAGCAGTTACTCTTCCAACCTCCCGGGCAATGAGCAGTTCTTC
CDR3 protein: CASSYSSNLPGNEQFF

V gene: TRBV20-1
J gene: TRBJ1-2
D gene: NA
clone size: many
CDR3 DNA: TGCAGTGCTAAGGTCTCCGACAGTTTCTATGGCTACACCTTC
CDR3 protein: CSAKVSDSFYGYTF

V gene: TRBV6-5
J gene: TRBJ1-1
D gene: TRBD1
clone size: many
CDR3 DNA: TGTGCCAGCAGTTATAACAGGGGAACTGAAGCTTTCTTT
CDR3 protein: CASSYNRGTEAFF

V gene: TRBV7-2
J gene: TRBJ2-2
D gene: NA
clone size: many
CDR3 DNA: TGTGCCAGCAGCTCCCAGGGACTGCTAAACACCGGGGAGCTGTTTTTT
CDR3 protein: CASSSQGLLNTGELFF

V gene: TRBV7-9
J gene: TRBJ1-2
D gene: TRBD1
clone size: many
CDR3 DNA: TGTGCCGGAGAGGGGACAGCGTCCAACTATGGCTACACCTTC
CDR3 protein: CAGEGTASNYGYTF

V gene: TRBV7-8
J gene: TRBJ2-1
D gene: NA
clone size: NA
CDR3 DNA: TGTGCCAGCAGCTCGTCGCGAAGGGTCTCCTACAATGAGCAGTTCTTC
CDR3 protein: CASSSSRRVSYNEQFF

V gene: TRBV20-1
J gene: TRBJ2-5
D gene: TRBD1
clone size: many
CDR3 DNA: TGCAGTGCTAGTTACCGACAGGGCCAAGAGACCCAGTACTTC
CDR3 protein: CSASYRQGQETQYF

V gene: TRBV20-1
J gene: TRBJ1-1
D gene: TRBD1
clone size: many
CDR3 DNA: TGCAGTGCTCCGGACAGGAGGAACACTGAAGCTTTCTTT
CDR3 protein: CSAPDRRNTEAFF

V gene: TRBV12-3/TRBV12-4
J gene: TRBJ2-1
D gene: NA
clone size: many
CDR3 DNA: TGTGCCAGCAACCTAAGGCTAGCTGGGAGCAATGAGCAGTTCTTC
CDR3 protein: CASNLRLAGSNEQFF

V gene: TRBV6-5
J gene: TRBJ2-3
D gene: NA
clone size: many
CDR3 DNA: TGTGCCAGCAGTTACTCGCGGCAGGAACTCACAGATACGCAGTATTTT
CDR3 protein: CASSYSRQELTDTQYF

V gene: TRBV4-2
J gene: TRBJ2-1
D gene: TRBD2
clone size: NA
CDR3 DNA: TGTGCCAGCAGCCGCGAGGCGGCTAGCGGGGGGAGGGATGAGCAGTTCTTC
CDR3 protein: CASSREAASGGRDEQFF

V gene: TRBV24-1
J gene: TRBJ2-3
D gene: TRBD2
clone size: many
CDR3 DNA: TGTGCCACCAGTGAGCGGGGGGCCGGGTATACGCAGTATTTT
CDR3 protein: CATSERGAGYTQYF

V gene: TRBV7-2
J gene: TRBJ2-1
D gene: TRBD1
clone size: NA
CDR3 DNA: TGTGCCAGCAGCTTAGCCCCCAGGGGGTGGTTCTACAATGAGCAGTTCTTC
CDR3 protein: CASSLAPRGWFYNEQFF

V gene: TRBV20-1
J gene: TRBJ2-1
D gene: NA
clone size: many
CDR3 DNA: TGCAGTGCTACTACTAGCAGGTACAATGAGCAGTTCTTC
CDR3 protein: CSATTSRYNEQFF

V gene: TRBV21-1
J gene: TRBJ1-6
D gene: NA
clone size: many
CDR3 DNA: TGTGCCAGCAGCAAAGAACCACCGGCGTGGTCACCCCTCCACTTT
CDR3 protein: CASSKEPPAWSPLHF

V gene: TRBV7-2
J gene: TRBJ1-5
D gene: NA
clone size: many
CDR3 DNA: TGTGCCAGCAGCTTAGAGCTACATTACAATCAGCCCCAGCATTTT
CDR3 protein: CASSLELHYNQPQHF

V gene: TRBV7-2
J gene: TRBJ2-7
D gene: NA
clone size: many
CDR3 DNA: TGTGCCAGCAGCTTAAGGGTTAACGGCGACGAGCAGTACTTC
CDR3 protein: CASSLRVNGDEQYF

V gene: TRBV18
J gene: TRBJ2-7
D gene: NA
clone size: NA
CDR3 DNA: TGTGCCAGCTCTCCTCAGGGGATGGGCGAGCAGTACTTC
CDR3 protein: CASSPQGMGEQYF

V gene: TRBV7-2
J gene: TRBJ1-6
D gene: TRBD1
clone size: many
CDR3 DNA: TGTGCCAGCAGCCGGGAGGGGGACAGTAATTCACCCCTCCACTTT
CDR3 protein: CASSREGDSNSPLHF